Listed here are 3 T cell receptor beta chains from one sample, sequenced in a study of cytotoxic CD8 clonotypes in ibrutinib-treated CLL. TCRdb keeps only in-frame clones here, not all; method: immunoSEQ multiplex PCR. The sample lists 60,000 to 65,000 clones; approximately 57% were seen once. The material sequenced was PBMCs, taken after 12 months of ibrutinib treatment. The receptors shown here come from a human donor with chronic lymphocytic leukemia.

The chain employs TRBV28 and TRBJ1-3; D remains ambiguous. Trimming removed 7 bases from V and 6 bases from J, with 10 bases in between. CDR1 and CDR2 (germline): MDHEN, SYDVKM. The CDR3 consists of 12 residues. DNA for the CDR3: TGTGCCAGCACCGCCTTGTCAAACACCATATATTTT. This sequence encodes CASTALSNTIYF.

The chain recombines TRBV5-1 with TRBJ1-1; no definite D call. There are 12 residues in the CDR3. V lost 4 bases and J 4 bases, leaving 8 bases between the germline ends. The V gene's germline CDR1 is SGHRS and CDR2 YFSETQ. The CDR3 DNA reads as TGCGCCAGCAGCATGGACGGCACTGAAGCTTTCTTT. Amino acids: CASSMDGTEAFF.

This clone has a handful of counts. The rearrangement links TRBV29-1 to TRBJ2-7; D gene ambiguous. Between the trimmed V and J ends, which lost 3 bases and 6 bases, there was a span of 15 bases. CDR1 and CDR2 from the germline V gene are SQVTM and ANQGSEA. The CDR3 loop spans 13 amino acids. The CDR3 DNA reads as TGCAGCGTTGAGACGATAAGGAACAGCGAGCAGTACTTC. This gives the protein CSVETIRNSEQYF.